These 20 T cell receptor beta chains share one sample of origin, sequenced in a study of blood T cell repertoires in COVID-19. Repertoires were generated with immunoSEQ multiplex PCR, while TCRdb's copy carries only in-frame clones and drops some. This table holds some 40,000 clones, roughly four fifths found once. The specimen sequenced was peripheral blood. The receptors derive from a human donor in a cohort sampled during active or convalescent COVID-19. The donor label of this sample is uncertain.

The rearrangement links TRBV7-2 to TRBJ2-2; TRBD2 matches 13 bases. Germline trimming cut 6 bases from V and 1 base from J; bases unmatched to any gene: 5. This CDR3 is 17 amino acids long. Germline assignment: CDR1 SGHTA and CDR2 FQGNSA. The CDR3 is CASRPTSGRRNTGELFF. CDR3 DNA sequence: TGTGCCAGCAGGCCGACTAGCGGGAGGAGGAACACCGGGGAGCTGTTTTTT.

The chain joins TRBV11-2 to TRBJ2-7, with TRBD1 matching 11 bases. Germline V gene sequence: CDR1 SGHAT, CDR2 FQNNGV. V shed 4 bases, J shed 2 bases, and the junction held 4 bases outside the gene matches. There are 15 residues in the CDR3. The CDR3 DNA sequence: TGTGCCAGCAGCTCCGGGACAGGGGGAACCTACGAGCAGTACTTC. Its protein is CASSSGTGGTYEQYF. The whole variable domain, filled in from reference TRBV11-2 and TRBJ2-7, reads EAGVAQSPRYKIIEKRQSVAFWCNPISGHATLYWYQQILGQGPKLLIQFQNNGVVDDSQLPKDRFSAERLKGVDSTLKIQPAKLEDSAVYLCASSSGTGGTYEQYFGPGTRLTVT.

As for this clone: The junction departs from germline at one end; a sequencing error may be responsible. The rearrangement joins TRBV24-1 to TRBJ2-3, with a weak D call TRBD1 (6 bases). The CDR3 is 14 residues long. The germline CDR1 and CDR2 sequences are KGHDR and SFDVKD. In nucleotides, the CDR3 is TGTGCCACCAGTGATAGGGGGAGCAGAGATACGCAGTATTTT. This encodes CATSDRGSRDTQYF.

V gene TRBV29-1 combines with J gene TRBJ1-2; D possibly corresponds to TRBD1 (5 bases). Germline V gene lookup returns CDR1 SQVTM and CDR2 ANQGSEA. V shed 4 bases and J shed 8 bases, with 14 bases lying between them. This CDR3 has 12 amino acids. CDR3 nucleotide sequence: TGCAGCGTTGTGGAGGGGAGAGGGGGCTACACCTTC. Translation gives CSVVEGRGGYTF.

The chain has TRBV7-6 and TRBJ1-5; D may be TRBD1 (5 bases). Germline V gene sequence: CDR1 SGHVS, CDR2 FNYEAQ. Deletions cut 5 bases from V and 4 bases from J, with 9 bases between. CDR3 length: 13 residues. CDR3 sequence: CASSADRNQPQHF. The CDR3 bases are TGTGCCAGCAGCGCTGACAGAAATCAGCCCCAGCATTTT.

J is TRBJ2-3 and V is TRBV6-2 or TRBV6-3; 10 positions agree with TRBD2. V was pared by 5 bases and J by 1 base, with 3 bases of the junction left unmatched. CDR3 length: 15 amino acids. Germline V gene data show CDR1 as MNHEY and CDR2 as SVGEGT. DNA of the CDR3: TGTGCCAGCAGTATCGGGACTAGCGGCACAGATACGCAGTATTTT. This translates into CASSIGTSGTDTQYF.

V gene TRBV9 combines with J gene TRBJ2-6, with 9 nucleotides matching TRBD1. Looked up from germline, CDR1 is SGDLS and CDR2 is YYNGEE. The CDR3 has 18 residues. Trimming cost V 4 bases and J 2 bases; bases outside gene matches: 10. The CDR3: CASSSTGTGTPGANVLTF. DNA of the CDR3: TGTGCCAGCAGCTCAACCGGGACAGGGACTCCTGGGGCCAACGTCCTGACTTTC.

The gene calls are TRBV19 and TRBJ2-7, with TRBD2 matching 8 bases. V shed 7 bases, J shed 6 bases, and the junction held 2 bases outside the gene matches. Germline V gene data show CDR1 as LNHDA and CDR2 as SQIVND (reference sequence). The CDR3 has 11 amino acids. CDR3 region: CASTLAGEQYF. CDR3 DNA sequence: TGTGCCAGTACGCTAGCGGGCGAGCAGTACTTC. The full variable domain, its missing parts supplied by reference TRBV19 and TRBJ2-7, is DGGITQSPKYLFRKEGQNVTLSCEQNLNHDAMYWYRQDPGQGLRLIYYSQIVNDFQKGDIAEGYSVSREKKESFPLTVTSAQKNPTAFYLCASTLAGEQYFGPGTRLTVT.

V and J are TRBV7-2 and TRBJ2-2; D call uncertain. The length of the CDR3 is 12 residues. The germline CDR1 and CDR2 sequences are SGHTA and FQGNSA. The V end lost 5 bases, the J end lost 6 bases, and 7 bases lay between the germline ends. CDR3 in amino acids: CASSPYSGELFF. The DNA for the CDR3 is TGTGCCAGCAGCCCTTATTCCGGGGAGCTGTTTTTT.

CDR3 sequence: CASSSPNYGYTF. CDR3 DNA: TGCGCCAGCTCCAGTCCTAACTATGGCTACACCTTC. J is TRBJ1-2 and V is TRBV10-2, with D uncertain. Germline-derived CDR1 and CDR2 are WSHSY and SAAADI. Trimming stripped 8 bases from V and 0 bases from J, with 7 bases between. The CDR3 contains 12 residues.

The J gene is TRBJ2-7, the V gene TRBV6-5; 7 bases map to TRBD1. This CDR3 is built from 12 residues. Per germline, CDR1 MNHEY and CDR2 SVGAGI. With V trimmed by 9 bases and J by 3 bases, 5 bases remained unmatched. CDR3 bases: TGTGCCAGTACAGGGGTTTTCTACGAGCAGTACTTC. Its translation is CASTGVFYEQYF.

V gene TRBV5-5 combines with J gene TRBJ1-6; no clear D gene. Germline CDR1 is SGHKS and CDR2 is YYEKEE (reference sequence). Trimming took 7 bases from V and 10 from J, leaving 12 bases between them. The CDR3 is made up of 12 amino acids. The CDR3 nucleotides read TGTGCCAGCGGACTCCGGGGATCACCCCTCCACTTT. Translation: CASGLRGSPLHF.

The V call is TRBV19, the J call TRBJ2-1, with 12 bases that match TRBD2. Germline lookup yields CDR1 LNHDA and CDR2 SQIVND (reference sequence). V gave up 6 bases and J gave up 8 bases; unmatched junction bases: 5. The CDR3 spans 14 residues. CDR3 DNA: TGTGCCAGTAGGACTAGCGGGAGCTCTTATGAGCAGTTCTTC. It encodes CASRTSGSSYEQFF.

The CDR3 here is CASSLGTSTYEQYF. The CDR3 nucleotides are TGTGCCAGCAGCTTAGGGACTTCTACCTACGAGCAGTACTTC. J is TRBJ2-7 and V is TRBV13; D remains ambiguous. CDR1 and CDR2 from the germline V gene are PRHDT and FYEKMQ (reference sequence). This CDR3 spans 14 amino acids. The germline V and J ends were trimmed by 0 bases and 2 bases, with 8 bases remaining between them.

The J gene is TRBJ2-7, the V gene TRBV6-5, with TRBD2 identical over 7 bases. The CDR3 is 14 residues long. J lost 5 bases, V lost 1 base, and 5 bases had no gene match. Germline assignment: CDR1 MNHEY and CDR2 SVGAGI. CDR3 in amino acids: CASSYYREANEQYF. CDR3 DNA sequence: TGTGCCAGCAGTTACTATCGGGAGGCAAACGAGCAGTACTTC.

This clone has more than one count but fewer than ten. The chain uses TRBV5-1 and TRBJ2-7, with D maybe TRBD2 (6 bases). CDR3 length: 14 residues. The V end lost 3 bases, the J end lost 3 bases, and 13 bases lay between the germline ends. Germline V gene data show CDR1 as SGHRS and CDR2 as YFSETQ. CDR3 protein: CASSWGVTDYEQYF. CDR3 nucleotide sequence: TGCGCCAGCAGCTGGGGGGTGACAGACTACGAGCAGTACTTC.

The V gene is TRBV6-6, the J gene TRBJ2-6; TRBD2 aligns across 10 bases. CDR3 length: 18 amino acids. Germline V gene sequence: CDR1 MNHNY, CDR2 SVGAGI (reference sequence). V lost 5 bases to trimming and J lost 2 bases; unmatched junction nucleotides: 9. CDR3 DNA: TGTGCCAGCAGTCCGAAGATTCTAGCGGGAGCTGGGGCCAACGTCCTGACTTTC. Its protein product is CASSPKILAGAGANVLTF.

The V gene is TRBV9, the J gene TRBJ2-3; maybe TRBD1 (6 bases). The CDR3 is 16 residues long. Germline V gives CDR1 SGDLS, CDR2 YYNGEE. V dropped 3 bases and J dropped 0 bases, with 14 bases sitting between them. CDR3 coding DNA: TGTGCCAGCAGCGCCTCCGGGACAACTAGCACAGATACGCAGTATTTT. This encodes CASSASGTTSTDTQYF.

Relative to its sample, this clone is medium-sized (0.01 to 0.1%). The chain couples TRBV15 to TRBJ2-5; TRBD2 matches at 7 bases. Germline V gene sequence: CDR1 LNHNV, CDR2 YYDKDF (reference sequence). V was pared by 4 bases and J by 5 bases, with 4 bases of the junction left unmatched. There are 13 residues in the CDR3. The CDR3 sequence is CATSKQAGETQYF. The CDR3 DNA sequence: TGTGCCACCAGCAAGCAAGCGGGGGAGACCCAGTACTTC. The full variable domain, with the rest looked up from reference TRBV15 and TRBJ2-5, is DAMVIQNPRYQVTQFGKPVTLSCSQTLNHNVMYWYQQKSSQAPKLLFHYYDKDFNNEADTPDNFQSRRPNTSFCFLDIRSPGLGDTAMYLCATSKQAGETQYFGPGTRLLVL.

The chain joins TRBV6-2 or TRBV6-3 to TRBJ2-7, with 14 bases fitting TRBD2. Germline trimming cut 4 bases from V and 5 bases from J; bases unmatched to any gene: 13. The CDR3 length is 18 residues. CDR1 is MNHEY and CDR2 is SVGEGT in the germline V gene. The chain's CDR3 is CASSSNVRLAGGRNEQYF. The CDR3, as DNA: TGTGCCAGCAGTTCGAACGTTCGACTAGCGGGAGGGAGGAACGAGCAGTACTTC.